These 29 T cell receptor beta chains were sequenced from one sample in a study of Graves' ophthalmopathy and Graves' hyperthyroidism. Transcripts of RNA were the source for amplifying TCR beta CDR3 regions. An opening RT-PCR round employed HTBI primers and preceded a second-round multiplex PCR. TCRdb re-derived calls from the multiplex PCR reads in MiXCR, one entry per CDR3 protein. The profile shows about 220,000 distinct CDR3 sequences, around a fifth of them singletons. Sequences were obtained from peripheral blood. These receptors originate from a woman aged 50 to 65 with Graves' ophthalmopathy.

The chain has TRBV3-1 and TRBJ2-7, with 8 bases matching TRBD2. This CDR3 has 15 amino acids. Germline loops: CDR1 LGHDT, CDR2 YNNKEL (reference sequence). The ends lost 6 bases at V and 4 bases at J; junction bases unmatched: 11. As DNA, the CDR3 is TGTGCCAGCAGGGAGAGCGGGAGACTTTTGTACGAGCAGTACTTC. It specifies CASRESGRLLYEQYF.

The V call is TRBV6-2 or TRBV6-3, the J call TRBJ1-5; 7 bases fit TRBD1. The CDR3 sequence is 15 residues long. Germline values: CDR1 MNHEY, CDR2 SVGEGT. The J segment lost 5 bases and the V segment lost 2 bases, leaving 6 bases of the junction unmatched. The CDR3 protein is CASSYPRDSHQPQHF. CDR3 DNA: TGTGCCAGCAGTTACCCCCGGGACAGCCATCAGCCCCAGCATTTT.

V gene TRBV5-1 combines with J gene TRBJ2-1; 7 bases are shared with TRBD2. The CDR3 has 17 residues. V trimming: 2 bases; J trimming: 0 bases; junction bases outside the gene matches: 8. From germline, CDR1 is SGHRS and CDR2 YFSETQ. The DNA for the CDR3 is TGCGCCAGCAGCTTACTAGAAGCGGGATACTCCTACAATGAGCAGTTCTTC. Translation: CASSLLEAGYSYNEQFF.

In the case of this clonotype: Given a much more abundant clone one base away, this may be a read error. This rearrangement joins TRBV20-1 to TRBJ2-7; 13 positions match TRBD2. This CDR3 is built from 16 residues. Germline lookup yields CDR1 DFQATT and CDR2 SNEGSKA (reference sequence). This CDR3 reads CSVRVIPGLAGYEQYF. The CDR3 DNA reads TGCAGTGTTAGAGTCATCCCGGGACTAGCGGGATACGAGCAGTACTTC.

In this sample, this clonotype turned up many times. The chain employs TRBV6-5 and TRBJ2-7; 7 bases agree with TRBD2. The CDR3 is 14 amino acids. Per the germline V gene, CDR1 is MNHEY and CDR2 is SVGAGI. V shed 11 bases, J shed 6 bases, and the junction held 16 bases outside the gene matches. This CDR3 is CAVKGSSGTSEQYF. The DNA for the CDR3 is TGTGCCGTTAAGGGCTCTAGCGGTACATCCGAGCAGTACTTC.

This clonotype was picked up many times. The chain joins TRBV19 to TRBJ1-2, with TRBD1 matching over 7 bases. J gave up 2 bases and V 6 bases, and 3 bases lay outside the gene matches. Germline V gene data show CDR1 as LNHDA and CDR2 as SQIVND (reference sequence). This CDR3 is built from 13 residues. CDR3 amino acids: CASRTTGNYGYTF. The CDR3 nucleotides read TGTGCCAGTAGGACGACAGGGAACTATGGCTACACCTTC.

This clonotype was counted many times. V gene TRBV19 combines with J gene TRBJ1-1; possibly TRBD1 for D (6 bases). V lost 6 bases to trimming and J lost 4 bases, with 15 bases between them. Germline values: CDR1 LNHDA, CDR2 SQIVND (reference sequence). CDR3 length equals 14 residues. The CDR3 DNA reads as TGTGCCAGTAGGAGTTACGGGGGCCCCACTGAAGCTTTCTTT. Residues: CASRSYGGPTEAFF.

This clonotype was counted at least ten times. This rearrangement joins TRBV7-3 to TRBJ2-7; D gene unclear. The V end was cut by 5 bases, the J end by 10 bases, with 24 bases between. This CDR3 region has 15 residues. Germline values: CDR1 SGHTA, CDR2 FQGTGA. CDR3: CASSASPGSHSVQYF. CDR3 in DNA: TGTGCCAGCAGCGCAAGCCCGGGTTCTCACTCGGTTCAGTACTTC.

This clonotype was seen many times. This chain connects TRBV6-5 to TRBJ2-7; possible D gene TRBD2, 6 bases. The CDR3 loop spans 13 amino acids. V was trimmed by 7 bases and J by 3 bases, leaving 13 bases between them. The germline CDR1 and CDR2 sequences are MNHEY and SVGAGI. The CDR3 region has the DNA TGTGCCAGCATACTCGCGGGATTCTACGAGCAGTACTTC. It yields the protein CASILAGFYEQYF.

With respect to this clonotype: This may arise from a read error, as a much more abundant clone is one base away. The V call is TRBV12-3 or TRBV12-4, the J call TRBJ2-5; TRBD2 aligns across 14 bases. The CDR3 runs 16 residues. CDR3 bases: TGTGCCAGCAGTTTGACTAGCGGGAGGGCCGCAGAGACCCTGTACTTC. Amino acid sequence: CASSLTSGRAAETLYF.

This clonotype was counted at least ten times. J is TRBJ1-2 and V is TRBV19; possible D gene TRBD1, 5 bases. Trimming shortened V by 4 bases and J by 4 bases, and 16 bases separated the two germline ends. The CDR3 spans 15 residues. Germline V gene sequence: CDR1 LNHDA, CDR2 SQIVND (reference sequence). CDR3 residues: CASSTSFGHRYGYTF. CDR3 nucleotide sequence: TGTGCCAGTAGTACGTCCTTCGGACACCGCTATGGCTACACCTTC.

This clonotype was detected many times. This may come from a read error, since a much larger clone is one base off. This chain links TRBV24-1 with TRBJ2-2; D unresolved. The CDR3 sequence is 17 residues long. Germline values: CDR1 KGHDR, CDR2 SFDVKD. The CDR3 coding sequence is TGTACCACCAGTGACCCCCCGCGGCAGAGCAACACCGGGGAGCTGTTTTTT. Its translation is CTTSDPPRQSNTGELFF.

The gene calls are TRBV7-8 and TRBJ2-5; D may be TRBD1 or TRBD2 (5 bases each). CDR3 length: 13 residues. Trimming cost V 5 bases and J 3 bases, with 10 bases left between them. Looked up from germline, CDR1 is SGHVS and CDR2 is FQNEAQ. CDR3 in DNA: TGTGCCAGCAGCCCGGGGACGGAAGAGACCCAGTACTTC. The encoded protein is CASSPGTEETQYF.

This clonotype was detected only once. The J gene is TRBJ1-1, the V gene TRBV18; D is undetermined. Germline V gene lookup returns CDR1 KGHSH and CDR2 LQKENI. Deletions cut 4 bases from V and 6 bases from J, with 9 bases between. There are 12 residues in the CDR3. The CDR3 DNA reads as TGTGCCAGCTCACTCGGGGTCGCTGAAGCTTTCTTT. It is translated as CASSLGVAEAFF.

There are many counts of this clonotype. V is TRBV7-9 and J is TRBJ1-2; no clear D. Germline loops: CDR1 SEHNR, CDR2 FQNEAQ (reference sequence). The CDR3 runs 12 residues. Deletions cut 5 bases from V and 4 bases from J, with 8 bases between. The CDR3 DNA sequence: TGTGCCAGCAGCCGTGATCTCTATGGCTACACCTTC. Translated: CASSRDLYGYTF. Supplemented by reference TRBV7-9 and TRBJ1-2, the full variable domain reads DTGVSQNPRHKITKRGQNVTFRCDPISEHNRLYWYRQTLGQGPEFLTYFQNEAQLEKSRLLSDRFSAERPKGSFSTLEIQRTEQGDSAMYLCASSRDLYGYTFGSGTRLTVV.

This rearrangement joins TRBV11-2 to TRBJ1-5; D remains unclear. Trimming cost V 0 bases and J 0 bases, with 6 bases left between them. This CDR3 comprises 15 residues. Germline CDR1 reads SGHAT; CDR2 reads FQNNGV. CDR3 amino acids: CASSLDGISNQPQHF. The CDR3 DNA sequence: TGTGCCAGCAGCTTAGATGGGATTAGCAATCAGCCCCAGCATTTT.

Many counts were recorded for this clonotype. The CDR3 loop is CAISESGRANTEAFF. CDR3 nucleotide sequence: TGTGCCATCAGTGAGTCGGGGCGGGCGAACACTGAAGCTTTCTTT. This chain connects TRBV10-3 to TRBJ1-1; D perhaps matches TRBD1 (5 bases). Germline loops: CDR1 ENHRY, CDR2 SYGVKD. V shed 0 bases and J shed 1 base, with 9 bases lying between them. This CDR3 spans 15 amino acids.

This rearrangement joins TRBV18 to TRBJ2-7; no firm D call. There are 13 residues in the CDR3. The germline V and J ends were trimmed by 3 bases and 5 bases, with 11 bases remaining between them. From germline, CDR1 is KGHSH and CDR2 LQKENI. CDR3 bases: TGTGCCAGCTCACCCCCCGGAAGTAACGAGCAGTACTTC. Its protein is CASSPPGSNEQYF.

This clonotype was counted many times. CDR3 DNA sequence: TGTGCCAGCAAGCACCACAATAGATACGAGCAGTACTTC. Translation gives CASKHHNRYEQYF. This rearrangement joins TRBV2 to TRBJ2-7, with D unclear. CDR1 is SNHLY, CDR2 FYNNEI, per germline. Trimming took 7 bases from V and 4 from J, leaving 14 bases between them. The CDR3 consists of 13 residues.

This clonotype occurred many times. The V gene is TRBV20-1, the J gene TRBJ1-2, with 12 positions matching TRBD1. Per germline, CDR1 DFQATT and CDR2 SNEGSKA (reference sequence). V trimming: 3 bases; J trimming: 11 bases; junction bases outside the gene matches: 10. The CDR3 has 14 residues. Here the CDR3 DNA reads TGCAGTGCTAGCCCCGGGACAGGGGGCCGTTTTTACACCTTC. Translating gives CSASPGTGGRFYTF.

The gene calls are TRBV11-2 and TRBJ2-5; D not resolved. In germline, CDR1 is SGHAT, CDR2 FQNNGV. The CDR3 loop spans 14 amino acids. V lost 5 bases to trimming and J lost 1 base, with 11 bases between them. CDR3 sequence (DNA): TGTGCCAGCAGCAAGACGGACGGCCAAGAGACCCAGTACTTC. Residues: CASSKTDGQETQYF.

Many counts were recorded for this clonotype. The rearrangement uses TRBV7-8 and TRBJ2-7; 8 bases agree with TRBD1. The germline gives CDR1 SGHVS, CDR2 FQNEAQ. The CDR3 spans 12 residues. Losses at the gene ends were 6 bases for V and 7 bases for J; bases not matched to a gene: 5. The CDR3 nucleotides are TGTGCCAGCAGTTTGGACAGGGTTGAGCAGTACTTC. This sequence encodes CASSLDRVEQYF.

This clonotype was seen at least ten times. The V and J genes are TRBV5-1 and TRBJ2-7; 8 bases line up with TRBD2. CDR1 and CDR2 (germline): SGHRS, YFSETQ. V lost 4 bases and J lost 6; bases outside the gene matches: 12. The CDR3 length is 15 residues. The CDR3 sequence is CASSPRVSGTGEQYF. Here the CDR3 DNA reads TGCGCCAGCAGCCCCCGGGTTAGCGGGACGGGCGAGCAGTACTTC.

This clonotype was observed at least ten times. The chain carries TRBV27 and TRBJ1-6; the D gene is possibly TRBD1 (6 bases). V was pared by 5 bases and J by 10 bases, with 21 bases between. The CDR3 has 16 amino acids. Germline V gene data show CDR1 as MNHEY and CDR2 as SMNVEV (reference sequence). The CDR3, as DNA: TGTGCCAGCAGTCGCCCCTCACTGAGGGGGTGGTCACCCCTCCACTTT. Translation: CASSRPSLRGWSPLHF.

The chain carries TRBV7-3 and TRBJ2-2; the match to TRBD2 covers 8 bases. The germline CDR1 and CDR2 sequences are SGHTA and FQGTGA. Unmatched junction bases numbered 14, after V lost 5 bases and J lost 6 bases. The CDR3 has 17 residues. The CDR3 spells CASSPRGVAGKSGELFF. CDR3 sequence (DNA): TGTGCCAGCAGCCCCCGGGGGGTAGCGGGAAAGTCCGGGGAGCTGTTTTTT.

This clonotype occurred many times. V is TRBV29-1 and J is TRBJ2-7; 11 bases align to TRBD2. Germline trimming cut 5 bases from V and 3 bases from J; bases unmatched to any gene: 3. The germline V gene has CDR1 SQVTM and CDR2 ANQGSEA. This CDR3 is built from 13 residues. CDR3 amino acids: CSVYLAGGYEQYF. CDR3 sequence (DNA): TGCAGCGTTTACCTAGCGGGAGGCTACGAGCAGTACTTC.

The chain links TRBV6-5 to TRBJ2-7; D may be TRBD2 (5 bases). CDR3 length: 13 amino acids. Per the germline V gene, CDR1 is MNHEY and CDR2 is SVGAGI. Trimming took off 2 bases at V and 6 bases at J, with 11 bases between the two ends. CDR3 in amino acids: CASSYSGSLEQYF. The CDR3 region has the DNA TGTGCCAGCAGTTACAGTGGGAGCCTCGAGCAGTACTTC.

The V and J genes are TRBV6-1 and TRBJ1-2; D is uncertain. In germline, CDR1 is MNHNS, CDR2 SASEGT. Trimming took off 5 bases at V and 6 bases at J, with 13 bases between the two ends. The CDR3 is 13 residues long. The CDR3 loop is CASSRTDVDGYTF. In DNA form, the CDR3 reads TGTGCCAGCAGTCGAACAGACGTAGATGGCTACACCTTC.

Of note for this clonotype: A read error may explain this, as a much larger clone is one base away. J is TRBJ1-5 and V is TRBV24-1, with D maybe TRBD1 (5 bases). The germline V gene encodes CDR1 KGHDR and CDR2 SFDVKD. The V end was cut by 2 bases, the J end by 3 bases, with 10 bases between. This CDR3 is built from 15 residues. CDR3 amino acids: CATSDSREINQPQHF. The DNA for the CDR3 is TGTGCCACCAGTGATTCCAGGGAAATCAATCAGCCCCAGCATTTT.